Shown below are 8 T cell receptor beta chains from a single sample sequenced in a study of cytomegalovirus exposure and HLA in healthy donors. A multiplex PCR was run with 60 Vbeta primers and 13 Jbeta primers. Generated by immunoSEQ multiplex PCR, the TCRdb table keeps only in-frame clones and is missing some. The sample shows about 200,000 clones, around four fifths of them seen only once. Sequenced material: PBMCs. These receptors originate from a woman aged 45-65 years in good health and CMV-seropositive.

The CDR3: CASSIDPSGAIGDNEQFF. In nucleotides, the CDR3 is TGTGCCAGTAGTATAGACCCTAGCGGGGCGATCGGGGACAATGAGCAGTTCTTC. The rearrangement uses TRBV19 and TRBJ2-1, with 9 bases matching TRBD2. The germline gives CDR1 LNHDA, CDR2 SQIVND (reference sequence). With 0 bases clipped from V and 5 bases from J, the junction kept 11 bases outside the gene matches. This CDR3 spans 18 amino acids.

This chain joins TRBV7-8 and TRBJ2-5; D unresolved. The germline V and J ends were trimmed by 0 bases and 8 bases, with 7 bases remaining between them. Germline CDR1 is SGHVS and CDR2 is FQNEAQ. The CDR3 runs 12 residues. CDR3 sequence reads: CASSLAHPTQYF. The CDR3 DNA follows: TGTGCCAGCAGCTTAGCACACCCCACCCAGTACTTC.

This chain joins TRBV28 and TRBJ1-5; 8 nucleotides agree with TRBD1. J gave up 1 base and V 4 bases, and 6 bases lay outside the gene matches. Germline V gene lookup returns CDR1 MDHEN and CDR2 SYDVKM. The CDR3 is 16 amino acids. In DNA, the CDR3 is TGTGCCAGCAGTTCGTGGACAGGGCCAAGCAATCAGCCCCAGCATTTT. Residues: CASSSWTGPSNQPQHF.

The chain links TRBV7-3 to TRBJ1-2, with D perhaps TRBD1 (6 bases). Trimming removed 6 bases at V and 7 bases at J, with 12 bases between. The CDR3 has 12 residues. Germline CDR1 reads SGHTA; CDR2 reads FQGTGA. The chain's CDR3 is CASSLQGLGYTF. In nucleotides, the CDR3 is TGTGCCAGCAGTCTACAGGGCCTTGGCTACACCTTC.

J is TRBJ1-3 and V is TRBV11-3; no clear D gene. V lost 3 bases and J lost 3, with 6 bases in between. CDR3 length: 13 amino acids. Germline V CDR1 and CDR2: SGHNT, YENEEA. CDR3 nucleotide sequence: TGTGCCAGCAGCTTGGAGGATGGAAACACCATATATTTT. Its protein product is CASSLEDGNTIYF.

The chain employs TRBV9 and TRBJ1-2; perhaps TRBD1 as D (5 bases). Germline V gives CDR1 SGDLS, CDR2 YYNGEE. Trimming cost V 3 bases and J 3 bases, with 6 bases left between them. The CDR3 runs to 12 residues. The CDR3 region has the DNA TGTGCCAGCAGCGGGGACTACTATGGCTACACCTTC. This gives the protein CASSGDYYGYTF.

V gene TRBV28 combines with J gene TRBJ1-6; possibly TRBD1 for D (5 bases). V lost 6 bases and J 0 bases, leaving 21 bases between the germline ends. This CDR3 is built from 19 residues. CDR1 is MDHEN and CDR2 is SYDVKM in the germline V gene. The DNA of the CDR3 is TGTGCCAGCAGCCCAGCGGGGGGAGCCCTAAGCTCCTATAATTCACCCCTCCACTTT. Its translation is CASSPAGGALSSYNSPLHF.

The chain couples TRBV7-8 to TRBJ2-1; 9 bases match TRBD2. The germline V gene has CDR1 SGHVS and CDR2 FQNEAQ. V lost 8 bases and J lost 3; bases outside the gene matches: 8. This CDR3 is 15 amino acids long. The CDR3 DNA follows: TGTGCCAGCTGGCCTAGCGGGGTGAACTACAATGAGCAGTTCTTC. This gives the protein CASWPSGVNYNEQFF.